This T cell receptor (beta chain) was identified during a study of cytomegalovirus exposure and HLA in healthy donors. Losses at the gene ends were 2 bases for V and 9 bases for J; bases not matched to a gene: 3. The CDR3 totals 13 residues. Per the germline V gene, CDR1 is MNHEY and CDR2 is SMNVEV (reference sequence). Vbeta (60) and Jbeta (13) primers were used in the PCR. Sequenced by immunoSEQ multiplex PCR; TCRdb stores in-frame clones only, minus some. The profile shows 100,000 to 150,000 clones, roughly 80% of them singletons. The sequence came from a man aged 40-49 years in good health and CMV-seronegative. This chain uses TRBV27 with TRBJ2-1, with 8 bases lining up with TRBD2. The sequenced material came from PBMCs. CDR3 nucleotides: TGTGCCAGCAGTTTAAGAGCGGGAGCTGAGCAGTTCTTC. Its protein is CASSLRAGAEQFF.